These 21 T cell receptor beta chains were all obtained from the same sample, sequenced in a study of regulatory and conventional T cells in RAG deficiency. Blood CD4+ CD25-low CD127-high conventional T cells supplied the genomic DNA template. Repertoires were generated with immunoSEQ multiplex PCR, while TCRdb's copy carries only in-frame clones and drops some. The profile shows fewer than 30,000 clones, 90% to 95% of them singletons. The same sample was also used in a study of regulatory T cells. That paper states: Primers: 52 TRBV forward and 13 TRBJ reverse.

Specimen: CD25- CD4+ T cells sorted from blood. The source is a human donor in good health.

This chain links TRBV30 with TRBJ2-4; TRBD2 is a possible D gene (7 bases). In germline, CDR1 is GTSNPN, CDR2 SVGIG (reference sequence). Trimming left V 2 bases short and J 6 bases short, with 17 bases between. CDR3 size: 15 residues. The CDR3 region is CAWSRTPRGANIQYF. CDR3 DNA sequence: TGTGCCTGGAGTCGTACCCCCCGGGGGGCAAACATTCAGTACTTC.

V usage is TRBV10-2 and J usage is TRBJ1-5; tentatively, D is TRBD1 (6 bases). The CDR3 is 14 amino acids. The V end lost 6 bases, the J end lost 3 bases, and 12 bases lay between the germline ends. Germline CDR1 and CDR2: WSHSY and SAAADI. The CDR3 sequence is CASSQGRVNQPQHF. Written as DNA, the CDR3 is TGCGCCAGCAGCCAGGGGCGCGTCAATCAGCCCCAGCATTTT.

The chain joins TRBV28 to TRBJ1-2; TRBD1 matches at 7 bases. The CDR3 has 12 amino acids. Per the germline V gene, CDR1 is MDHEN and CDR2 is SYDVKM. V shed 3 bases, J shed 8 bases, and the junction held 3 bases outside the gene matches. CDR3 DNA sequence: TGTGCCAGCAGTTTGAGACAGGGAGGCTACACCTTC. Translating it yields CASSLRQGGYTF.

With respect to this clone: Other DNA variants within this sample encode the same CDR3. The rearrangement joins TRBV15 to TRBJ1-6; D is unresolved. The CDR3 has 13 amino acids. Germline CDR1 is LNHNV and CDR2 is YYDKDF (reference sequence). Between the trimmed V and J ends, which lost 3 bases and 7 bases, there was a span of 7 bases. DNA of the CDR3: TGTGCCACCAGCAGGGACTTAAATTCACCCCTCCACTTT. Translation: CATSRDLNSPLHF.

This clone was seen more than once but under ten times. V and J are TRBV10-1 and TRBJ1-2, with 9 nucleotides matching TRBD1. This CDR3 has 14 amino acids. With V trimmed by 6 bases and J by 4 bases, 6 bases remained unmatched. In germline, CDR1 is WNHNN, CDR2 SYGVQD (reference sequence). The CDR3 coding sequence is TGCGCCAGCAGCCCGGGACAGGGCGTCTATGGCTACACCTTC. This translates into CASSPGQGVYGYTF.

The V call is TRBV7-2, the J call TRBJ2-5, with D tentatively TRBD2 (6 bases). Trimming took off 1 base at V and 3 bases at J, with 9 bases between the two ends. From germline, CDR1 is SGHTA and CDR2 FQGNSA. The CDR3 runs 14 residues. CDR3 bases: TGTGCCAGCAGCTTAGTATGGGGGGAAGAGACCCAGTACTTC. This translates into CASSLVWGEETQYF.

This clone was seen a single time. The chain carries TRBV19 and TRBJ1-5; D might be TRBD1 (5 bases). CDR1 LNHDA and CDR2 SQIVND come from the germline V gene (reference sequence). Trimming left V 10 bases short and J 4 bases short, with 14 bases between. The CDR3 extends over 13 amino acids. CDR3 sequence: CATNRQSNQPQHF. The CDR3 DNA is TGTGCCACCAACAGACAGAGTAATCAGCCCCAGCATTTT.

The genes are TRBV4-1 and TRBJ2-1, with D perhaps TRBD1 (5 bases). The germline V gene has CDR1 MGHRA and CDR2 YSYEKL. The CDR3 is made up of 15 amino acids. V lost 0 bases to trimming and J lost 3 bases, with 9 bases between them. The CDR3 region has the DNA TGCGCCAGCAGCCAAGATTGGCAGGGCTACAATGAGCAGTTCTTC. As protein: CASSQDWQGYNEQFF.

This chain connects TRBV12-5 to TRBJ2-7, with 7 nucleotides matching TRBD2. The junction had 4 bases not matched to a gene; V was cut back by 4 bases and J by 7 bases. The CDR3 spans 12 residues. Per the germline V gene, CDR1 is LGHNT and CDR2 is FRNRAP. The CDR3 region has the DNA TGTGCTAGTGGTTCGGTCGGGGGGGAGCAGTACTTC. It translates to CASGSVGGEQYF. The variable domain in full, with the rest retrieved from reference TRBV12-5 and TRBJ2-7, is DARVTQTPRHKVTEMGQEVTMRCQPILGHNTVFWYRQTMMQGLELLAYFRNRAPLDDSGMPKDRFSAEMPDATLATLKIQPSEPRDSAVYFCASGSVGGEQYFGPGTRLTVT.

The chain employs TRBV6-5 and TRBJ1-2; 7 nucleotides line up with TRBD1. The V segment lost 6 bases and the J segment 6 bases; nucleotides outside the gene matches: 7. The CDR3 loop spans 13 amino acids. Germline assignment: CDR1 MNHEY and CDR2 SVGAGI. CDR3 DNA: TGTGCCAGCAGGAGGACAGGCTCGGATGGCTACACCTTC. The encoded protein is CASRRTGSDGYTF.

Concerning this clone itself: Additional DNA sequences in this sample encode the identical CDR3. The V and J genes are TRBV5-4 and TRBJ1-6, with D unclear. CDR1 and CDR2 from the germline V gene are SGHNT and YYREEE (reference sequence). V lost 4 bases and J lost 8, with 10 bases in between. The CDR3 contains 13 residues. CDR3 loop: CASSLEIDSPLHF. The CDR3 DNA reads TGTGCCAGCAGCCTTGAGATTGATTCACCCCTCCACTTT.

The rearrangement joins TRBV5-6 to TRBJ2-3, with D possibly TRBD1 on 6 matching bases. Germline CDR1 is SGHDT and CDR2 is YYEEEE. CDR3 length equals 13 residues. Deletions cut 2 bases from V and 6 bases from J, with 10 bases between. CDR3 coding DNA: TGTGCCAGCAGCTTTGGGGGCCCGGATACGCAGTATTTT. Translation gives CASSFGGPDTQYF. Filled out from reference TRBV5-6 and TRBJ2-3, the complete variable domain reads DAGVTQSPTHLIKTRGQQVTLRCSPKSGHDTVSWYQQALGQGPQFIFQYYEEEERQRGNFPDRFSGHQFPNYSSELNVNALLLGDSALYLCASSFGGPDTQYFGPGTRLTVL.

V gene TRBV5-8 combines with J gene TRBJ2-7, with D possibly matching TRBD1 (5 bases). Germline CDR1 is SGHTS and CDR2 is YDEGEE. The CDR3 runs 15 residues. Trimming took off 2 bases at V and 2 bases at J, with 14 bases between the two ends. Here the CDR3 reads CASSFYGQGPYEQYF. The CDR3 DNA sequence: TGTGCCAGCAGCTTTTACGGGCAGGGCCCCTACGAGCAGTACTTC.

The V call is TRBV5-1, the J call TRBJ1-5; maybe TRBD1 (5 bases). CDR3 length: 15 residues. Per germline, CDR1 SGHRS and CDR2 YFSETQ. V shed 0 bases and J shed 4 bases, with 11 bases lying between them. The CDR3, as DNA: TGCGCCAGCAGCTTGGGGGACGGGAGAAATCAGCCCCAGCATTTT. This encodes CASSLGDGRNQPQHF.

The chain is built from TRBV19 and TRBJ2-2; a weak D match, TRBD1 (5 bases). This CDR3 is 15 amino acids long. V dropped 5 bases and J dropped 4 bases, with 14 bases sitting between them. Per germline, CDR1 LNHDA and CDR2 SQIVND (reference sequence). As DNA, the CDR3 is TGTGCCAGTAGTCCCCAAAGACAGAGCACCGGGGAGCTGTTTTTT. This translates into CASSPQRQSTGELFF.

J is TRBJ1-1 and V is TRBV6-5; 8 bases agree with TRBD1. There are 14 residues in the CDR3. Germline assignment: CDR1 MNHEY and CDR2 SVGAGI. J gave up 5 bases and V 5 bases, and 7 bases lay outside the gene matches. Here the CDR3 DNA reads TGTGCCAGCAGTCCCGCGGACAGGGAAACTGAAGCTTTCTTT. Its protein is CASSPADRETEAFF.

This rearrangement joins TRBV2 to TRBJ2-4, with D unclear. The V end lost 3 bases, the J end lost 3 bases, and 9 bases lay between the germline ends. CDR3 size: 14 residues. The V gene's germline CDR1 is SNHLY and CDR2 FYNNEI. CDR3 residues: CASSEAHLKNIQYF. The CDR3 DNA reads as TGTGCCAGCAGTGAGGCACACCTCAAAAACATTCAGTACTTC.

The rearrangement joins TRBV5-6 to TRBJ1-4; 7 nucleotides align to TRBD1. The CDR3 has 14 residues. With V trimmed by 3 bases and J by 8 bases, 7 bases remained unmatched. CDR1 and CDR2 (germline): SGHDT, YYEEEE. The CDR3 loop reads CASSSTGVREKLFF. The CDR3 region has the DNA TGTGCCAGCAGCTCTACAGGGGTTAGAGAAAAACTGTTTTTT. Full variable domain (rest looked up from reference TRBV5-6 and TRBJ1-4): DAGVTQSPTHLIKTRGQQVTLRCSPKSGHDTVSWYQQALGQGPQFIFQYYEEEERQRGNFPDRFSGHQFPNYSSELNVNALLLGDSALYLCASSSTGVREKLFFGSGTQLSVL.

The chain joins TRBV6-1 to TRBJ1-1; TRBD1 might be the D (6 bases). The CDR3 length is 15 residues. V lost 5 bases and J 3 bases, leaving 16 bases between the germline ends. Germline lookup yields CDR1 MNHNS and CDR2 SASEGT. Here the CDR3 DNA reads TGTGCCAGCAGTAGGCAGGGGTTATTGGACACTGAAGCTTTCTTT. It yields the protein CASSRQGLLDTEAFF.

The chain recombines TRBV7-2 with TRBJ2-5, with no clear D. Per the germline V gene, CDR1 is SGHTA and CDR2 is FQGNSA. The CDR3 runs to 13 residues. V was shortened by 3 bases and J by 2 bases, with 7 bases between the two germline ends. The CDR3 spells CASSLWAQETQYF. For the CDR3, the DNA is TGTGCCAGCAGCTTGTGGGCTCAAGAGACCCAGTACTTC.

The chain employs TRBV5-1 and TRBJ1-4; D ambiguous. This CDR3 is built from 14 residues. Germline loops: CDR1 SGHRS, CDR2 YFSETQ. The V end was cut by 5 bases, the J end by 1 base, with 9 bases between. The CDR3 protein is CASRGVVTNEKLFF. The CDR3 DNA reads TGCGCCAGCAGGGGCGTGGTAACTAATGAAAAACTGTTTTTT. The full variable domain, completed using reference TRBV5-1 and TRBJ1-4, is KAGVTQTPRYLIKTRGQQVTLSCSPISGHRSVSWYQQTPGQGLQFLFEYFSETQRNKGNFPGRFSGRQFSNSRSEMNVSTLELGDSALYLCASRGVVTNEKLFFGSGTQLSVL.